Each of the 2 T cell receptor beta chains below was sequenced from the same sample in a study of blood T cell repertoires in COVID-19. Some clones are missing from TCRdb's copy, which holds only in-frame ones; the method was immunoSEQ multiplex PCR. The sample contains roughly 29,000 clones, about 85% of which appear only once. Material for sequencing was peripheral blood. The receptors come from a human donor in a cohort sampled during active COVID-19.

The chain combines TRBV11-2 with TRBJ1-1; D is unclear. The germline V and J ends were trimmed by 5 bases and 0 bases, with 7 bases remaining between them. The germline V gene has CDR1 SGHAT and CDR2 FQNNGV. The CDR3 runs 13 residues. The CDR3 protein is CASSRQLNTEAFF. In DNA, the CDR3 is TGTGCCAGCAGCCGCCAGTTGAACACTGAAGCTTTCTTT.

The genes are TRBV20-1 and TRBJ1-1; D unresolved. The length of the CDR3 is 15 residues. CDR1 DFQATT and CDR2 SNEGSKA come from the germline V gene (reference sequence). V gave up 3 bases and J gave up 5 bases, with 19 bases separating them. DNA for the CDR3: TGCAGTGCTAGTCCAGACCGGGGAAAGTGGACTGAAGCTTTCTTT. Translated: CSASPDRGKWTEAFF.